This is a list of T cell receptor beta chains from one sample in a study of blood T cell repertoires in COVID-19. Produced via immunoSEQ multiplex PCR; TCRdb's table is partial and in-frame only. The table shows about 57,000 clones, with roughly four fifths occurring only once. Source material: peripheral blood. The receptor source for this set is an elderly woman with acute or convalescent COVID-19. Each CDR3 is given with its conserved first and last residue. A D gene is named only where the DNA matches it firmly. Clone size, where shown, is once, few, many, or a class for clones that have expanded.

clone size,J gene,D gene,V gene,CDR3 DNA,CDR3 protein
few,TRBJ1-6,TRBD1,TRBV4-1,TGCGCCAGCAGCCAAGTCAAGGCTCGGGACAGAAATTCACCCCTCCACTTT,CASSQVKARDRNSPLHF
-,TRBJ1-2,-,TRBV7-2,TGTGCCAGCAGCTTTGTCGATGGGGGGGCCTATGGCTACACCTTC,CASSFVDGGAYGYTF
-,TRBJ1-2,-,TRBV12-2,TGTGCAAGTCGCTTAGACATCGGGTGGGTTCGGCGGGGACTACACTATGGCTACACCTTC,CASRLDIGWVRRGLHYGYTF
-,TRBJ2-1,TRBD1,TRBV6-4,TGTGCCAGCAGCGCCGGGACAGCCCCTTCCAATGAGCAGTTCTTC,CASSAGTAPSNEQFF
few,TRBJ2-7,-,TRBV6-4,TGTGCCAGCACCATCTGGGGGGTGTACGAGCAGTACTTC,CASTIWGVYEQYF
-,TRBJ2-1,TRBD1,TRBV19,TGTGCCAGTAGGAGGACAGGGGTCTACAATGAGCAGTTCTTC,CASRRTGVYNEQFF
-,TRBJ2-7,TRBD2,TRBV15,TGTGCCACCAGCAGAGGGCGGGAGCCTACCTACGAGCAGTACTTC,CATSRGREPTYEQYF
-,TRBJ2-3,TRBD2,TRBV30,TGTGCCTGGAGTCTAGCGGGAGGCACAGATACGCAGTATTTT,CAWSLAGGTDTQYF
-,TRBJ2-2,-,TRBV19,TGTGCCAGTAATCCCGCGGGGGCGGCCGGGGAGCTGTTTTTT,CASNPAGAAGELFF
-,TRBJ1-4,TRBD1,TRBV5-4,TGTGCCAGCAGCTCCCCGGGACAGGGGGGTGAAAAACTGTTTTTT,CASSSPGQGGEKLFF
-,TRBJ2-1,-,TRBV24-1,TGTGCCACCAGTGATGTCAGGAGGACTCGTAATGAGCAGTTCTTC,CATSDVRRTRNEQFF
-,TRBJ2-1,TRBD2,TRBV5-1,TGCGCCAGCAGCCCTGTGGCGGGGGGAGGCCTCAATGAGCAGTTCTTC,CASSPVAGGGLNEQFF
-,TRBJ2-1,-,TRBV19,TGTGCCAGTATGAGGTACAATGAGCAGTTCTTC,CASMRYNEQFF
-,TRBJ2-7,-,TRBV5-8,TGTGCCAGCACCCAGCACACGGGGAAATCCTCCTACGAGCAGTACTTC,CASTQHTGKSSYEQYF
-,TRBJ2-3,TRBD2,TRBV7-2,TGTGCCAGCAGCTTAGGACTAGCGGGAGGAACAGATACGCAGTATTTT,CASSLGLAGGTDTQYF
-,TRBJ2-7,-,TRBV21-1,TGTGCCAGCAGCAAAGCCCTAGCGGGGGACTACGAGCAGTACTTC,CASSKALAGDYEQYF
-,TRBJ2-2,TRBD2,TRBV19,TGTGCCAGTAGTGAGAGCGGGAGGGCCTTGGCGGTGGTTAAGACCGGGGAGCTGTTTTTT,CASSESGRALAVVKTGELFF
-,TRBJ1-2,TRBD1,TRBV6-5,TGTGCCAGCAGAGCCGATCAGGGGGTGGCTGGCTACACCTTC,CASRADQGVAGYTF
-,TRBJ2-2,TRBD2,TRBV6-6,TGTGCCAGCAGTGTAGCGGGAGGGCACACCGGGGAGCTGTTTTTT,CASSVAGGHTGELFF
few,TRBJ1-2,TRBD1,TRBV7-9,TGTGCCAGCAGCTTACCTCGACAGGGCACCTCCAGGAACTATGGCTACACCTTC,CASSLPRQGTSRNYGYTF
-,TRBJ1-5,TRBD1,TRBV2,TGTGCCAGCAGTGTGGCGACAGGGGGGGTCCAGCCCCAGCATTTT,CASSVATGGVQPQHF
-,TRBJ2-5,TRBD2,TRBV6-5,TGTGCCAGCATGAGGGGAGGGACGGCGGAGACCCAGTACTTC,CASMRGGTAETQYF
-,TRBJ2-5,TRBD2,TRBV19,TGTGCCAGTAGTACCGGGACTAGCGGGGGAGAGACCCAGTACTTC,CASSTGTSGGETQYF
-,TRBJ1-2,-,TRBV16,TGTGCCAGCAGCCAAGACACTAACTATGGCTACACCTTC,CASSQDTNYGYTF
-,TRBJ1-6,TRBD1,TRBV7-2,TGTGCCAGCAGCTCACGACGGACAGGGGTCTATAATTCACCCCTCCACTTT,CASSSRRTGVYNSPLHF
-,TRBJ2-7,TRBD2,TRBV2,TGTGCCAGCAGTCCTCCTAGCGGTAGGTCCTACGAGCAGTACTTC,CASSPPSGRSYEQYF
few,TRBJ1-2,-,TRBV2,TGTGCCAGCAGGGGGGGAGGGGCCGGCTACACCTTC,CASRGGGAGYTF
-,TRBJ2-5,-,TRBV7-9,TGTGCCAGCAGCTTAGCAGGAGGCGGCCAAGAGACCCAGTACTTC,CASSLAGGGQETQYF
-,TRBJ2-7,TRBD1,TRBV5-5,TGTGCCAGCAGCTTCAGGTCCATGGGACAGGGGGCGGGGGAGCAGTACTTC,CASSFRSMGQGAGEQYF
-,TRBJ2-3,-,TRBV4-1,TGCGCCAGCAGCCAAGAGACAGGTAGAACAGATACGCAGTATTTT,CASSQETGRTDTQYF
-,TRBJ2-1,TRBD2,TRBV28,TGTGCCAGCAGTTTAAAATCGGGACTAGCGGGAGTTCCCAATGAGCAGTTCTTC,CASSLKSGLAGVPNEQFF
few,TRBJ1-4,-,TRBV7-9,TGTGCCAGCAGCTCTCCTAATGAAAAACTGTTTTTT,CASSSPNEKLFF
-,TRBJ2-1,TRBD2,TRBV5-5,TGTGCCAGCAGCTTCCTAGCGGGGGCCTACAATGAGCAGTTCTTC,CASSFLAGAYNEQFF
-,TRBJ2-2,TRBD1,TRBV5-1,TGCGCCAGCAGCTTGGATATTGACAGGGCTCCCGCGGCCGGGGAGCTGTTTTTT,CASSLDIDRAPAAGELFF
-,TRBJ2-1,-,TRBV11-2,TGTGCCAGCAGCTTAATGAGACTCAATGAGCAGTTCTTC,CASSLMRLNEQFF
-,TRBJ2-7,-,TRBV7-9,TGTGCCAGCAGCGCGGACTACGGCTCCTACGAGCAGTACTTC,CASSADYGSYEQYF
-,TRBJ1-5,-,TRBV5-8,TGTGCCAGCAGCTTGGGTGTTAGCAGTGATCAGCCCCAGCATTTT,CASSLGVSSDQPQHF